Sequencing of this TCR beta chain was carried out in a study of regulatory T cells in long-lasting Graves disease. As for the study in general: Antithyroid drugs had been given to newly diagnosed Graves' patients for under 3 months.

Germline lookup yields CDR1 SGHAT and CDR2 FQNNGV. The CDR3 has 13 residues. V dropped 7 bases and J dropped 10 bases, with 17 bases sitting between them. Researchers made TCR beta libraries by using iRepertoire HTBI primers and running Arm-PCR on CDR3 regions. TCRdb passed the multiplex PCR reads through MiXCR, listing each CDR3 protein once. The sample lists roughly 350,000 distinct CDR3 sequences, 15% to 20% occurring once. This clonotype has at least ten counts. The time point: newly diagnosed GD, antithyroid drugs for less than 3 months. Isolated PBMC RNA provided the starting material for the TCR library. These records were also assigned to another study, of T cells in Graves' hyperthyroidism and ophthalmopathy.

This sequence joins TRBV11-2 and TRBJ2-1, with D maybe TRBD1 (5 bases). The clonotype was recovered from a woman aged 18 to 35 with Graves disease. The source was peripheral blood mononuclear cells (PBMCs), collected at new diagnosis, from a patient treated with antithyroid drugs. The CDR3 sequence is CASNRPGAIEQFF. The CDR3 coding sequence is TGTGCCAGCAACCGCCCTGGGGCTATCGAGCAGTTCTTC.